This T cell receptor (beta chain) was observed in a study of blood T cell repertoires in COVID-19. At the level of the study: Sites in the United States, Italy and Spain provided acute and convalescent COVID-19 samples. The cDNA or gDNA used as material had been derived from T cells, B-cell-depleted T cells, or PBMCs.

Per the study methods: The assay estimated nucleated cells by amplifying reference gene primers. Only in-frame clones appear in the TCRdb table, and some are missing; sequencing was by immunoSEQ multiplex PCR. The V and J calls and the clone size are those of that table, but D and trimming were determined from the DNA. The sample has approximately 330,000 clones, 90% seen once. This CDR3 has 14 amino acids. CDR1 and CDR2 from the germline V gene are SGHTA and FQGNSA. Trimming stripped 1 base from V and 5 bases from J, with 11 bases between. Seattle patient enrollment occurred during active infection, with longitudinal follow-up thereafter.

This receptor was identified in a woman aged 40 to 49 with COVID-19, enrolled during active disease. What was sequenced was peripheral blood. V usage is TRBV7-2 and J usage is TRBJ1-1; D is perhaps TRBD1 (5 bases). CDR3 sequence reads: CASSLGGDKTEAFF. The CDR3 nucleotides are TGTGCCAGCAGCTTAGGGGGCGACAAGACTGAAGCTTTCTTT.